A single sample gave rise to the 21 T cell receptor beta chains below, sequenced in a study of breast tumors, draining lymph nodes, adjacent tissues. TCRdb itself ran the multiplex PCR reads through MiXCR, one entry per CDR3 protein. The repertoire consists of about 19,000 distinct CDR3 sequences, with about 45% occurring once and the leading ten covering approximately 20%. The sequenced material came from breast tumor tissue. These receptors were obtained from a female donor with breast cancer. Some clones in this sample may be carry-over from other donors' samples.

This sequence joins TRBV29-1 and TRBJ1-2, with D hard to call. Trimming left V 3 bases short and J 2 bases short, with 7 bases between. Germline CDR1 reads SQVTM; CDR2 reads ANQGSEA. The CDR3 is 12 amino acids. The CDR3 sequence: CSVEPDNYGYTF. The CDR3 DNA reads as TGCAGCGTTGAGCCAGACAACTATGGCTACACCTTC.

Ten or more counts support this clonotype. The chain is built from TRBV18 and TRBJ1-6, with 7 positions matching TRBD1. Germline values: CDR1 KGHSH, CDR2 LQKENI. CDR3 length: 14 residues. V lost 1 base, J lost 7 bases, and 1 base stayed unmatched. CDR3 DNA: TGTGCCAGCTCACCACAGGGGGCGAATTCACCCCTCCACTTT. Amino acid sequence: CASSPQGANSPLHF.

This clonotype was counted once. Possible read error: a much larger clone is one base away. The chain employs TRBV7-2 and TRBJ2-4; TRBD2 matches at 12 bases. This CDR3 has 15 residues. The V gene's germline CDR1 is SGHTA and CDR2 FQGNSA. CDR3 bases: TGTGCCAGCAGCTCCCCACTAGCGGGGGGAGGGGTTCAGCACTTC. The encoded protein is CASSSPLAGGGVQHF.

This clonotype was detected ten times or more. V gene TRBV6-1 combines with J gene TRBJ2-3; 7 positions agree with TRBD2. CDR3 length: 15 amino acids. V lost 2 bases to trimming and J lost 2 bases; unmatched junction nucleotides: 4. Germline lookup yields CDR1 MNHNS and CDR2 SASEGT. CDR3 sequence reads: CASSELAADTDTQYF. In DNA form, the CDR3 reads TGTGCCAGCAGTGAACTAGCGGCCGACACAGATACGCAGTATTTT.

This clonotype showed up many times. This chain joins TRBV28 and TRBJ2-1, with D hard to call. There are 14 residues in the CDR3. Germline assignment: CDR1 MDHEN and CDR2 SYDVKM. The germline V and J ends were trimmed by 2 bases and 6 bases, with 11 bases remaining between them. The CDR3: CASSLQARLNEQFF. In DNA form, the CDR3 reads TGTGCCAGCAGTTTACAAGCCAGGCTCAATGAGCAGTTCTTC.

The chain employs TRBV27 and TRBJ2-2; D not resolved. Germline CDR1 is MNHEY and CDR2 is SMNVEV (reference sequence). The ends were cut back, 5 bases at V and 1 base at J, with 5 bases in the middle. The CDR3 is 13 amino acids. The CDR3 DNA reads as TGTGCCAGCAGTACTGTGAACACCGGGGAGCTGTTTTTT. This encodes CASSTVNTGELFF.

This clonotype is judged medium-sized (0.01 to 0.1%). The chain links TRBV20-1 to TRBJ2-5; TRBD1 is a possible D gene (6 bases). The CDR3 has 13 amino acids. Trimming took 6 bases from V and 5 from J, leaving 16 bases between them. Germline CDR1 reads DFQATT; CDR2 reads SNEGSKA (reference sequence). This CDR3 is CSAKQGGRETQYF. CDR3 DNA: TGCAGTGCAAAACAGGGTGGTAGGGAGACCCAGTACTTC.

The V gene is TRBV24-1, the J gene TRBJ1-5; D gene ambiguous. The CDR3 contains 12 residues. Germline CDR1 and CDR2: KGHDR and SFDVKD. V shed 1 base and J shed 7 bases, with 4 bases lying between them. The CDR3 protein is CATSDFAQPQHF. DNA of the CDR3: TGTGCCACCAGTGATTTTGCCCAGCCCCAGCATTTT.

The sample holds many counts of this clonotype. At one boundary the junction diverges from the germline segment, which might be a read error. The chain uses TRBV7-9 and TRBJ1-2, with unresolved D. The CDR3 is made up of 13 amino acids. Germline loops: CDR1 SEHNR, CDR2 FQNEAQ (reference sequence). DNA for the CDR3: TGTGTCAGCAACTTAATAGAGCCCCGTGACTACACCTTC. It specifies CVSNLIEPRDYTF.

This clonotype was counted ten times or more. The chain combines TRBV28 with TRBJ2-1; 10 bases match TRBD2. The CDR3 is 16 residues long. With V trimmed by 6 bases and J by 7 bases, 12 bases remained unmatched. The V gene's germline CDR1 is MDHEN and CDR2 SYDVKM. The CDR3 is CASRLLGSSGRNEQFF. The CDR3 DNA reads as TGTGCCAGCAGACTTCTTGGGAGTAGCGGGAGGAATGAGCAGTTCTTC.

The chain carries TRBV3-1 and TRBJ2-5, with D possibly being TRBD2 (5 bases). Germline assignment: CDR1 LGHDT and CDR2 YNNKEL (reference sequence). V lost 4 bases and J lost 3, with 12 bases in between. The CDR3 runs 14 residues. This chain's CDR3 is CASSRGGEKETQYF. CDR3 coding DNA: TGTGCCAGCAGCCGTGGTGGGGAGAAAGAGACCCAGTACTTC.

Many counts were recorded for this clonotype. The genes are TRBV12-3 or TRBV12-4 and TRBJ2-5; maybe TRBD2 (6 bases). V lost 3 bases and J lost 5, with 10 bases in between. The CDR3 has 13 amino acids. The CDR3 here is CASSLGGMETQYF. DNA of the CDR3: TGTGCCAGCAGTTTGGGGGGTATGGAGACCCAGTACTTC.

This clonotype has ten or more counts. This may be a read error: a much more frequent sequence differs by one nucleotide. This chain links TRBV7-2 with TRBJ2-2, with 10 positions matching TRBD2. The CDR3 runs 19 residues. Germline values: CDR1 SGHTA, CDR2 FQGNSA. For the CDR3, the DNA is TGTGCCAGCAGCCCCCGGCCGCTAGCGGGAGACTCGAACCCCGGGGAGCTGTTTTTT. Translated, it gives CASSPRPLAGDSNPGELFF.

This clonotype was detected many times. The chain carries TRBV20-1 and TRBJ2-5; D gene ambiguous. The CDR3 consists of 12 residues. Trimming took 2 bases from V and 3 from J, leaving 7 bases between them. Germline V lookup: CDR1 DFQATT, CDR2 SNEGSKA (reference sequence). CDR3 bases: TGCAGTGCTAGAAGGCTCAAAGAGACCCAGTACTTC. As protein: CSARRLKETQYF.

This clonotype was seen many times. This sequence joins TRBV6-1 and TRBJ2-2, with TRBD2 identical over 12 bases. Germline V gene data show CDR1 as MNHNS and CDR2 as SASEGT. Trimming at V came to 4 bases and at J to 0 bases, leaving 3 bases not matched to a gene. This CDR3 has 17 residues. CDR3 DNA: TGTGCCAGCAGTGGAACTAGCGGGAGGCCGAACACCGGGGAGCTGTTTTTT. This sequence encodes CASSGTSGRPNTGELFF.

J is TRBJ1-2 and V is TRBV12-3 or TRBV12-4, with a tentative D call TRBD1 (5 bases). Trimming took 1 base from V and 8 from J, leaving 8 bases between them. The CDR3 totals 12 residues. CDR3 loop: CASSLGGSGYTF. The CDR3, as DNA: TGTGCCAGCAGTTTAGGGGGGAGCGGCTACACCTTC.

This clonotype was seen at least ten times. The gene calls are TRBV30 and TRBJ2-2, with D possibly matching TRBD2 (6 bases). The CDR3 has 15 residues. Germline CDR1 and CDR2: GTSNPN and SVGIG (reference sequence). Trimming left V 0 bases short and J 7 bases short, with 15 bases between. The CDR3 bases are TGTGCCTGGAGTGTATGGGCTCCCGGGAGCGGGGAGCTGTTTTTT. This codes for CAWSVWAPGSGELFF.

The chain has TRBV5-6 and TRBJ1-1, with D possibly being TRBD1 (6 bases). CDR1 and CDR2 (germline): SGHDT, YYEEEE. Trimming pared 6 bases from V and 0 bases from J, leaving 15 bases between. The CDR3 runs to 15 residues. The CDR3 DNA reads as TGTGCCAGCATCCCTGGGGGCAGGGTGAACACTGAAGCTTTCTTT. It encodes CASIPGGRVNTEAFF.

As concerns this clonotype: Because the CDR3 is missing its conserved closing phenylalanine or tryptophan, this is likely a read error. The DNA is omitted, as the CDR3 cannot be located on it reliably, and the CDR3 follows TCRdb's listing. The gene calls are TRBV7-2 and TRBJ2-1; the table's D call of TRBD2 was not tested on the DNA. The germline CDR1 and CDR2 sequences are SGHTA and FQGNSA. Inclusive of both ends, the CDR3 amounts to 12 amino acids. The CDR3 loop is CASSTIPGLANA.

The rearrangement joins TRBV20-1 to TRBJ2-7; TRBD1 aligns across 10 bases. Looked up from germline, CDR1 is DFQATT and CDR2 is SNEGSKA (reference sequence). The J segment lost 3 bases and the V segment lost 3 bases, leaving 5 bases of the junction unmatched. This CDR3 is 14 amino acids long. CDR3 DNA: TGCAGTGCTAGTGCCGGGACAGGGGACTACGAGCAGTACTTC. Protein: CSASAGTGDYEQYF.

This clonotype was counted ten times or more. The chain is built from TRBV3-1 and TRBJ2-5; 11 nucleotides agree with TRBD2. The germline V gene has CDR1 LGHDT and CDR2 YNNKEL (reference sequence). V dropped 0 bases and J dropped 6; count of bases not matched to a gene: 21. This CDR3 is built from 21 residues. CDR3 sequence: CASSQESWLVGRTSGWKTQYF. The CDR3 nucleotides read TGTGCCAGCAGCCAAGAAAGCTGGCTCGTGGGTCGGACTAGCGGGTGGAAGACCCAGTACTTC.